What follows are 6 T cell receptor beta chains derived from one specimen sequenced in a study of T cell clonality in common variable immunodeficiency. Only in-frame clones appear in the TCRdb table, and some are missing; sequencing was by immunoSEQ multiplex PCR. This repertoire holds approximately 81,000 clones, and none appear only once. The sequencing input was peripheral blood mononuclear cells. The receptors derive from a person aged 18 to 69 in good health.

This clone occurred many times. The CDR3 goes on 3 residues after the read ends, and that part is filled in from the germline J gene. The V and J genes are TRBV2 and TRBJ2-7, with 8 bases fitting TRBD2. Germline assignment: CDR1 SNHLY and CDR2 FYNNEI. The V segment lost 5 bases and the J segment 2 bases; nucleotides outside the gene matches: 11. CDR3 size: 16 residues. The CDR3 reads CASSSTAGAPPYEQYF. Incomplete CDR3 DNA: TGTGCCAGCAGTTCCACAGCGGGAGCTCCTCCCTACGAG.

This clone was seen at least ten times. The CDR3 extends 3 residues past the end of the read, so its final part is completed from the germline J gene. This chain uses TRBV20-1 with TRBJ1-2; D unresolved. V was shortened by 5 bases and J by 2 bases, with 12 bases between the two germline ends. This CDR3 spans 13 amino acids. CDR1 DFQATT and CDR2 SNEGSKA come from the germline V gene (reference sequence). The CDR3 loop reads CSAPPPENYGYTF. CDR3 DNA, as far as it was read: TGCAGTGCTCCCCCCCCAGAGAACTATGGC.

This clone was seen at least ten times. With the read ending 3 residues before the CDR3 end, the germline J gene is used to fill in that end. The V and J genes are TRBV7-9 and TRBJ2-5; perhaps TRBD1 as D (6 bases). The V gene lost 5 bases and the J gene lost 1 base, with 14 bases spanning the gap. Germline V CDR1 and CDR2: SEHNR, FQNEAQ (reference sequence). This CDR3 is built from 15 residues. The CDR3 sequence is CASSPDSAPQETQYF. CDR3 DNA (partial): TGTGCCAGCAGCCCGGACAGTGCACCCCAAGAGACC.

This clone showed up many times. The read terminates 3 residues ahead of where the CDR3 ends, so the germline J gene completes it. The chain is built from TRBV20-1 and TRBJ2-5, with 7 bases aligning to TRBD1. This CDR3 spans 15 amino acids. Germline CDR1 and CDR2: DFQATT and SNEGSKA (reference sequence). The V gene end was trimmed by 0 bases and the J gene end by 3 bases; junction bases not matched to a gene: 7. CDR3 DNA, as far as it was read: TGCAGTGCTAGAGATGGGGCTCAGGGGGAAGAGACC. It yields the protein CSARDGAQGEET. The full CDR3 protein reads CSARDGAQGEETQYF.

Many counts were recorded for this clone. The read ends 3 residues before the CDR3 terminus; that terminus is restored from the germline J gene. This rearrangement joins TRBV18 to TRBJ2-2; no reliable D call. The germline gives CDR1 KGHSH, CDR2 LQKENI. The CDR3 consists of 19 residues. V lost 3 bases and J 4 bases, leaving 24 bases between the germline ends. CDR3 residues: CASSPKKATRGISTGELFF. CDR3 DNA (partial): TGTGCCAGCTCACCGAAAAAGGCAACCAGAGGCATCTCCACCGGGGAG. Drawing the rest from reference TRBV18 and TRBJ2-2, the complete variable domain is NAGVMQNPRHLVRRRGQEARLRCSPMKGHSHVYWYRQLPEEGLKFMVYLQKENIIDESGMPKERFSAEFPKEGPSILRIQQVVRGDSAAYFCASSPKKATRGISTGELFFGEGSRLTVL.

This clone occurred many times. The read terminates 3 residues ahead of where the CDR3 ends, so the germline J gene completes it. This chain connects TRBV24-1 to TRBJ2-5, with D uncertain. Trimming took off 3 bases at V and 1 base at J, with 5 bases between the two ends. CDR3 size: 13 residues. Per germline, CDR1 KGHDR and CDR2 SFDVKD. CDR3 in amino acids: CATSDPRQETQYF. The CDR3 bases that were read are TGTGCCACCAGTGATCCCCGCCAAGAGACC.